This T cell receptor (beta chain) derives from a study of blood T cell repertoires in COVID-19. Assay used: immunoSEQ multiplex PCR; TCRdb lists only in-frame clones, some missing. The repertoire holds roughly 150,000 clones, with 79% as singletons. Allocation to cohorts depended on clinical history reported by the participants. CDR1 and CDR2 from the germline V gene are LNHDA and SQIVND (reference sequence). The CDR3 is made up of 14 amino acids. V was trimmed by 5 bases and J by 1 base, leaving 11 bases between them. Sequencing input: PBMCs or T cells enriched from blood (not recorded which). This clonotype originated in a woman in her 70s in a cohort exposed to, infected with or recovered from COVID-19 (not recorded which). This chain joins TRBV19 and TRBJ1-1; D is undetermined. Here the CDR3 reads CASSDPGRNTEAFF. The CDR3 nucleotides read TGTGCCAGTAGTGATCCGGGAAGGAACACTGAAGCTTTCTTT.